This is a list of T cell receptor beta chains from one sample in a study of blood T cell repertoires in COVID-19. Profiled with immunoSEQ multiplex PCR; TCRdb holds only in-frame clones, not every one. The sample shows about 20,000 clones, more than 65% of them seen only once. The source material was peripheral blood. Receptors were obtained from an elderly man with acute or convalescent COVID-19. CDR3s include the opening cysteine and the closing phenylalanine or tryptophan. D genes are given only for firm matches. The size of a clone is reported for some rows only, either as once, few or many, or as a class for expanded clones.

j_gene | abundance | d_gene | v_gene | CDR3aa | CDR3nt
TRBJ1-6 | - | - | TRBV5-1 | CASSLALDRSYNSPLHF | TGCGCCAGCAGCTTGGCTTTGGACAGAAGTTATAATTCACCCCTCCACTTT
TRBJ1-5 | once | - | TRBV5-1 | CASSPGGAGQPQHF | TGCGCCAGCAGCCCGGGGGGGGCAGGACAGCCCCAGCATTTT
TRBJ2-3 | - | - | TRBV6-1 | CASSDPAGNTDTQYF | TGTGCCAGCAGTGACCCGGCAGGGAACACAGATACGCAGTATTTT
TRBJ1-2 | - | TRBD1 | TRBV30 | CAGRTGVAGIVYGYTF | TGTGCCGGCCGTACAGGGGTCGCGGGGATCGTCTACGGCTACACCTTC
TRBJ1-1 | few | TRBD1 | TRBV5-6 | CASSLDLDRAFDTEAFF | TGTGCCAGCAGCTTGGATCTGGACAGGGCTTTTGACACTGAAGCTTTCTTT
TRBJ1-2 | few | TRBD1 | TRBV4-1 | CASSQDSSGGDYGYTF | TGCGCCAGCAGCCAAGATTCGTCAGGGGGAGACTATGGCTACACCTTC
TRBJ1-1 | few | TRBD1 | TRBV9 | CASSVFDRGTEAFF | TGTGCCAGCAGCGTCTTCGACAGGGGGACTGAAGCTTTCTTT
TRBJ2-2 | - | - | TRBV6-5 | CASNFKTGTGELFF | TGTGCCAGCAACTTTAAAACAGGGACCGGGGAGCTGTTTTTT
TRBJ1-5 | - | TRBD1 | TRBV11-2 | CASSSLTGVNQPQHF | TGTGCCAGCAGCTCCTTGACAGGGGTCAATCAGCCCCAGCATTTT
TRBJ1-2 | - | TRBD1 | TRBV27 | CASKLGGQGAVTGYGYTF | TGTGCCAGCAAACTCGGCGGCCAGGGGGCCGTAACGGGATATGGCTACACCTTC